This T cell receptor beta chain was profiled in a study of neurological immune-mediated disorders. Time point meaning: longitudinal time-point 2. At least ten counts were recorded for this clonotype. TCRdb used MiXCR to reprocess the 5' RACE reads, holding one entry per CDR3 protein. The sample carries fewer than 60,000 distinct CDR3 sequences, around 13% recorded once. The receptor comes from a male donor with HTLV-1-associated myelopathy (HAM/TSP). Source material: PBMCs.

The CDR3 is CASTSLSSGGTQYF. The CDR3 DNA follows: TGCGCCAGCACCTCCCTGAGTAGCGGGGGGACCCAGTACTTC. The chain uses TRBV5-1 and TRBJ2-5, with 9 nucleotides matching TRBD2. Germline assignment: CDR1 SGHRS and CDR2 YFSETQ. The CDR3 covers 14 residues. J gave up 7 bases and V 6 bases, and 10 bases lay outside the gene matches.